The 23 T cell receptor beta chains given below trace back to one sample, sequenced in a study of blood T cell repertoires in COVID-19. This table comes from immunoSEQ multiplex PCR, and its TCRdb copy is limited to in-frame clones, with some not included. The table includes 150,000 to 200,000 clones, about 86% detected once. Input material: peripheral blood. The origin of the receptors is a woman of 80 years or more with acute or convalescent COVID-19.

The CDR3 coding sequence is TGTGCCAGCAGTCCTACAACAGGGGGCTGGACTGAAGCTTTCTTT. Its translation is CASSPTTGGWTEAFF. The chain combines TRBV28 with TRBJ1-1; TRBD1 matches 9 bases. The CDR3 extends over 15 amino acids. J was trimmed by 5 bases and V by 5 bases; bases with no gene match: 9. Germline V lookup: CDR1 MDHEN, CDR2 SYDVKM.

The V gene is TRBV29-1, the J gene TRBJ1-2; possible D gene TRBD1, 5 bases. Trimming left V 4 bases short and J 6 bases short, with 12 bases between. The CDR3 sequence is 12 residues long. Germline CDR1 SQVTM, CDR2 ANQGSEA. For the CDR3, the DNA is TGCAGCGTTGTAGAGGGGCCCAATGGCTACACCTTC. Its translation: CSVVEGPNGYTF.

J is TRBJ1-5 and V is TRBV5-8; D gene ambiguous. This CDR3 has 16 amino acids. The germline gives CDR1 SGHTS, CDR2 YDEGEE. Trimming pared 4 bases from V and 6 bases from J, leaving 20 bases between. CDR3 in DNA: TGTGCCAGCAGCCCGCCTACTTCTTATTTAAGTCAGCCCCAGCATTTT. Amino acid sequence: CASSPPTSYLSQPQHF.

The chain uses TRBV29-1 and TRBJ2-1, with TRBD2 matching over 9 bases. CDR1 is SQVTM and CDR2 is ANQGSEA in the germline V gene. The CDR3 is 15 residues long. J lost 9 bases, V lost 7 bases, and 16 bases had no gene match. The CDR3 sequence is CSAGLAISPRSEQFF. DNA for the CDR3: TGCAGCGCCGGACTAGCGATCTCCCCTAGGAGTGAGCAGTTCTTC.

This chain links TRBV7-2 with TRBJ2-2, with 7 positions matching TRBD1. The J segment lost 7 bases and the V segment lost 5 bases, leaving 7 bases of the junction unmatched. Germline CDR1 SGHTA, CDR2 FQGNSA. This CDR3 comprises 14 residues. The CDR3 loop reads CASSPGQAIGELFF. Written as DNA, the CDR3 is TGTGCCAGCAGCCCCGGACAGGCGATCGGGGAGCTGTTTTTT.

J is TRBJ2-1 and V is TRBV2; TRBD2 matches 9 bases. Per the germline V gene, CDR1 is SNHLY and CDR2 is FYNNEI. The CDR3 has 15 residues. The junction had 6 bases not matched to a gene; V was cut back by 3 bases and J by 6 bases. CDR3 nucleotides: TGTGCCAGCAGTGAGCGGCTAGCGGGACTCAATGAGCAGTTCTTC. It codes for CASSERLAGLNEQFF.

The chain carries TRBV28 and TRBJ1-3; no firm D call. This CDR3 has 14 amino acids. V gave up 6 bases and J gave up 5 bases, with 14 bases separating them. CDR1 is MDHEN and CDR2 is SYDVKM in the germline V gene. The CDR3 bases are TGTGCCAGCAGCCTGACAAGCATGAGAAACACCATATATTTT. Its translation is CASSLTSMRNTIYF.

V and J are TRBV1 and TRBJ2-7; the D call in the table, TRBD2, was not verified against the DNA. TRBV1 is classified as a pseudogene. The CDR3 contains 17 residues. The chain's CDR3 is CTSSPEVAGGLIYEQYF. The CDR3 DNA follows: TGCACCAGCAGCCCTGAGGTAGCGGGAGGCCTTATCTACGAGCAGTACTTC.

The V gene is TRBV5-6, the J gene TRBJ2-7; TRBD2 matches 8 bases. Germline V gives CDR1 SGHDT, CDR2 YYEEEE. The length of the CDR3 is 16 residues. Trimming took 1 base from V and 3 from J; bases not matched to a gene: 9. CDR3 in amino acids: CASSLFGPGGDYEQYF. The CDR3 DNA sequence: TGTGCCAGCAGCTTGTTCGGACCGGGAGGGGACTACGAGCAGTACTTC.

The gene calls are TRBV18 and TRBJ1-6, with 7 nucleotides matching TRBD1. This CDR3 has 15 amino acids. With 5 bases clipped from V and 6 bases from J, the junction kept 7 bases outside the gene matches. Germline V gives CDR1 KGHSH, CDR2 LQKENI. The CDR3 loop is CASSSHRGGNSPLHF. Written as DNA, the CDR3 is TGTGCCAGCTCATCTCACAGGGGAGGTAATTCACCCCTCCACTTT.

V usage is TRBV9 and J usage is TRBJ1-2, with 8 positions matching TRBD1. The CDR3 extends over 12 amino acids. V lost 4 bases and J lost 7; bases outside the gene matches: 3. CDR1 and CDR2 (germline): SGDLS, YYNGEE. CDR3 in amino acids: CASSPGGSGYTF. The CDR3 nucleotides are TGTGCCAGCAGCCCAGGGGGCTCTGGCTACACCTTC. The full variable domain, in which reference TRBV9 and TRBJ1-2 provide the parts outside the CDR3, is DSGVTQTPKHLITATGQRVTLRCSPRSGDLSVYWYQQSLDQGLQFLIQYYNGEERAKGNILERFSAQQFPDLHSELNLSSLELGDSALYFCASSPGGSGYTFGSGTRLTVV.

The chain has TRBV19 and TRBJ2-7; TRBD2 matches at 10 bases. The CDR3 runs 14 residues. Germline V CDR1 and CDR2: LNHDA, SQIVND (reference sequence). V lost 6 bases, J lost 2 bases, and 4 bases stayed unmatched. The CDR3 reads CASRWTSGAYEQYF. DNA of the CDR3: TGTGCCAGTAGGTGGACTAGCGGAGCCTACGAGCAGTACTTC. Full variable domain (rest looked up from reference TRBV19 and TRBJ2-7): DGGITQSPKYLFRKEGQNVTLSCEQNLNHDAMYWYRQDPGQGLRLIYYSQIVNDFQKGDIAEGYSVSREKKESFPLTVTSAQKNPTAFYLCASRWTSGAYEQYFGPGTRLTVT.

The rearrangement links TRBV6-6 to TRBJ1-6; D not certain. V was trimmed by 6 bases and J by 2 bases, leaving 5 bases between them. Germline CDR1 and CDR2: MNHNY and SVGAGI (reference sequence). The CDR3 consists of 13 residues. The CDR3 sequence: CASRAAYNSPLHF. The CDR3 DNA reads TGTGCCAGCAGGGCAGCCTATAATTCACCCCTCCACTTT.

The V and J genes are TRBV4-2 and TRBJ2-7; 9 positions match TRBD1. The junction had 9 bases not matched to a gene; V was cut back by 3 bases and J by 6 bases. This CDR3 spans 15 amino acids. Germline V lookup: CDR1 LGHNA, CDR2 YNFKEQ. CDR3 sequence (DNA): TGTGCCAGCAGCCAGTCCGGGACAGGGTCCGGCGAGCAGTACTTC. Amino acids: CASSQSGTGSGEQYF.

This chain links TRBV9 with TRBJ2-1, with TRBD1 identical over 11 bases. The CDR3 is 17 residues long. The J segment lost 4 bases and the V segment lost 4 bases, leaving 10 bases of the junction unmatched. Germline CDR1 and CDR2: SGDLS and YYNGEE. In DNA, the CDR3 is TGTGCCAGCAGCTCCACCTCCGGGACAGGGGGTTACAATGAGCAGTTCTTC. Protein sequence: CASSSTSGTGGYNEQFF.

The chain couples TRBV7-6 to TRBJ1-3, with D unclear. V was trimmed by 3 bases and J by 2 bases, leaving 5 bases between them. Germline CDR1 and CDR2: SGHVS and FNYEAQ. The CDR3 sequence is 13 residues long. The CDR3 nucleotides read TGTGCCAGCAGCTTGCAGGCTGGAAACACCATATATTTT. This encodes CASSLQAGNTIYF. The complete variable domain, with remaining parts taken from reference TRBV7-6 and TRBJ1-3, reads GAGVSQSPRYKVTKRGQDVALRCDPISGHVSLYWYRQALGQGPEFLTYFNYEAQQDKSGLPNDRFSAERPEGSISTLTIQRTEQRDSAMYRCASSLQAGNTIYFGEGSWLTVV.

The count of this clone is one. The V call is TRBV6-5, the J call TRBJ2-3; possibly TRBD2 for D (6 bases). Deletions cut 5 bases from V and 0 bases from J, with 12 bases between. CDR1 and CDR2 (germline): MNHEY, SVGAGI. This CDR3 region has 15 residues. The CDR3 nucleotides read TGTGCCAGCAGTAATAGCGGAACTAGCACAGATACGCAGTATTTT. This translates into CASSNSGTSTDTQYF.

V usage is TRBV7-2 and J usage is TRBJ2-7, with 7 bases matching TRBD2. V shed 0 bases, J shed 2 bases, and the junction held 1 base outside the gene matches. Germline V gene sequence: CDR1 SGHTA, CDR2 FQGNSA. The CDR3 extends over 14 amino acids. The CDR3 nucleotides are TGTGCCAGCAGCTTAGCGGGGGGGGCCTACGAGCAGTACTTC. Amino acid sequence: CASSLAGGAYEQYF.

The chain is built from TRBV27 and TRBJ2-1; D might be TRBD2 (7 bases). V was pared by 4 bases and J by 4 bases, with 14 bases between. The CDR3 covers 15 residues. The germline CDR1 and CDR2 sequences are MNHEY and SMNVEV (reference sequence). CDR3: CASSSGEGGYNEQFF. CDR3 in DNA: TGTGCCAGCAGTTCCGGGGAGGGGGGATACAATGAGCAGTTCTTC.

V usage is TRBV6-5 and J usage is TRBJ2-7; 10 positions match TRBD2. This CDR3 region has 16 residues. J lost 8 bases, V lost 2 bases, and 12 bases had no gene match. In germline, CDR1 is MNHEY, CDR2 SVGAGI. The CDR3, as DNA: TGTGCCAGCAGTTACCGACAGCGGGGGGGCCGAAACAAGCAGTACTTC. It yields the protein CASSYRQRGGRNKQYF.

The J gene is TRBJ2-7, the V gene TRBV13; TRBD1 aligns across 9 bases. The V segment lost 5 bases and the J segment 3 bases; nucleotides outside the gene matches: 5. CDR1 and CDR2 from the germline V gene are PRHDT and FYEKMQ (reference sequence). This CDR3 comprises 14 residues. CDR3 DNA sequence: TGTGCCAGCAGCACCGGACAGGGGCACTACGAGCAGTACTTC. This encodes CASSTGQGHYEQYF.

As to this clone: A junction boundary mismatches the germline segment, possibly from a read error. DNA for the CDR3: TGTGCTAGCAGTGCCGGGACAGGTTCCTACAATGAGCAGTTCTTC. This encodes CASSAGTGSYNEQFF. The V and J genes are TRBV7-7 and TRBJ2-1; 8 positions agree with TRBD1. Germline V gene sequence: CDR1 SSHAT, CDR2 FNYEAQ (reference sequence). The CDR3 length is 15 residues.

This chain uses TRBV18 with TRBJ1-1, with D unclear. CDR3 length equals 15 residues. V was shortened by 6 bases and J by 1 base, with 15 bases between the two germline ends. The germline CDR1 and CDR2 sequences are KGHSH and LQKENI. The DNA of the CDR3 is TGTGCCAGCTCCTCGGTTGGGGAGGGGAACACTGAAGCTTTCTTT. Translated: CASSSVGEGNTEAFF.